The 21 T cell receptor beta chains below were found in one sample sequenced in a study of OX40 agonist ivuxolimab in advanced cancers. Library preparation employed the immunoSEQ multiplex PCR assay. In its TCRdb copy, this immuneACCESS table keeps in-frame sequences only and misses some clones. Where compared with another copy, unresolved V genes explain less than half of these, and the others have no known cause. Counted in this sample were about 22,000 clones; 70% to 90% of them appeared once. Clones ranked in the top ten supply 34% of the sample. Sequencing used CD4+ or CD8+ T cells sorted from blood, obtained in a trial of the OX40 agonist ivuxolimab. These TCRs come from an adult with an advanced solid tumor such as melanoma, head and neck, liver or kidney cancer.

The J gene is TRBJ1-1, the V gene TRBV6-6; D unclear. From germline, CDR1 is MNHNY and CDR2 SVGAGI (reference sequence). The V gene lost 0 bases and the J gene lost 5 bases, with 4 bases spanning the gap. CDR3 size: 12 residues. This chain's CDR3 is CASSYSRTEAFF. The CDR3 nucleotides read TGTGCCAGCAGTTACTCGAGGACTGAAGCTTTCTTT.

The V call is TRBV5-5, the J call TRBJ2-4, with TRBD1 identical over 10 bases. CDR3 length equals 14 residues. Germline V CDR1 and CDR2: SGHKS, YYEKEE (reference sequence). The V gene end was trimmed by 4 bases and the J gene end by 12 bases; junction bases not matched to a gene: 10. For the CDR3, the DNA is TGTGCCAGCAGCCTCCGACAGGGGGCCGAGGGTCAGTACTTC. This codes for CASSLRQGAEGQYF.

By share, this clone ranks as large. The sample carries other DNA sequences with the same CDR3. The chain recombines TRBV4-1 with TRBJ2-1, with D unclear. Trimming shortened V by 0 bases and J by 5 bases, and 5 bases separated the two germline ends. The CDR3 consists of 13 residues. Germline V lookup: CDR1 MGHRA, CDR2 YSYEKL. The CDR3 spells CASSQDYNNEQFF. The CDR3 coding sequence is TGCGCCAGCAGCCAAGATTACAACAATGAGCAGTTCTTC.

This clone was picked up one time. The chain has TRBV19 and TRBJ2-1; D remains ambiguous. Germline CDR1 LNHDA, CDR2 SQIVND (reference sequence). With 4 bases removed from V and 2 bases from J, the gap between germline ends came to 12 bases. This CDR3 spans 15 amino acids. The CDR3 sequence: CASSTEGLTYNEQFF. The DNA for the CDR3 is TGTGCCAGTAGTACAGAAGGGCTTACCTACAATGAGCAGTTCTTC.

The chain joins TRBV5-5 to TRBJ2-5; 11 bases line up with TRBD2. CDR1 is SGHKS, CDR2 YYEKEE, per germline (reference sequence). Trimming at V came to 3 bases and at J to 4 bases, leaving 11 bases not matched to a gene. This CDR3 has 17 amino acids. This chain's CDR3 is CASSYFDSGTSGETQYF. The CDR3 DNA sequence: TGTGCCAGCAGCTATTTCGACTCCGGGACTAGCGGAGAGACCCAGTACTTC.

This clone has more than one count but fewer than ten. This sequence joins TRBV9 and TRBJ2-7; 10 bases are a match to TRBD1. V was clipped by 4 bases and J by 6 bases; unmatched bases: 10. Germline assignment: CDR1 SGDLS and CDR2 YYNGEE. This CDR3 region has 15 residues. In DNA, the CDR3 is TGTGCCAGCAGCCCCCGAGGGACAGGGGAGGCCGAGCAGTACTTC. Protein: CASSPRGTGEAEQYF.

The genes are TRBV7-9 and TRBJ2-3, with TRBD2 identical over 10 bases. Per the germline V gene, CDR1 is SEHNR and CDR2 is FQNEAQ (reference sequence). The CDR3 spans 16 residues. The V gene end was trimmed by 0 bases and the J gene end by 6 bases; junction bases not matched to a gene: 6. CDR3 loop: CASSLAPAGGSDTQYF. For the CDR3, the DNA is TGTGCCAGCAGCTTAGCGCCAGCGGGAGGGTCGGATACGCAGTATTTT.

This chain links TRBV7-9 with TRBJ2-2; no definite D call. V dropped 8 bases and J dropped 2 bases, with 18 bases sitting between them. Germline assignment: CDR1 SEHNR and CDR2 FQNEAQ (reference sequence). The length of the CDR3 is 16 residues. The CDR3 region is CASPRLNTPNTGELFF. For the CDR3, the DNA is TGTGCCAGCCCTAGGTTAAATACCCCCAACACCGGGGAGCTGTTTTTT. Filled out from reference TRBV7-9 and TRBJ2-2, the complete variable domain reads DTGVSQNPRHKITKRGQNVTFRCDPISEHNRLYWYRQTLGQGPEFLTYFQNEAQLEKSRLLSDRFSAERPKGSFSTLEIQRTEQGDSAMYLCASPRLNTPNTGELFFGEGSRLTVL.

The rearrangement links TRBV19 to TRBJ2-7, with D perhaps TRBD2 (6 bases). In germline, CDR1 is LNHDA, CDR2 SQIVND (reference sequence). The CDR3 is made up of 15 amino acids. V lost 5 bases and J lost 3, with 17 bases in between. CDR3 in amino acids: CASSAGTAPFYEQYF. The DNA for the CDR3 is TGTGCCAGTAGTGCGGGGACTGCCCCCTTCTACGAGCAGTACTTC.

The rearrangement joins TRBV4-3 to TRBJ2-7; 8 nucleotides line up with TRBD2. Germline CDR1 reads LGHNA; CDR2 reads YSLEER. Trimming cost V 3 bases and J 2 bases; bases outside gene matches: 6. CDR3 length: 15 amino acids. This CDR3 reads CASSHTSGGAYEQYF. In DNA form, the CDR3 reads TGCGCCAGCAGCCATACTAGCGGAGGAGCCTACGAGCAGTACTTC.

V gene TRBV30 combines with J gene TRBJ1-2; TRBD1 matches 9 bases. The CDR3 is 15 residues long. V trimming: 2 bases; J trimming: 0 bases; junction bases outside the gene matches: 4. The germline CDR1 and CDR2 sequences are GTSNPN and SVGIG (reference sequence). The CDR3 coding sequence is TGTGCCTGGAGTCCGGGACAGGGAACTAACTATGGCTACACCTTC. Translated: CAWSPGQGTNYGYTF.

The chain links TRBV6-1 to TRBJ2-2; D is undetermined. Trimming removed 2 bases from V and 3 bases from J, with 10 bases in between. Germline values: CDR1 MNHNS, CDR2 SASEGT. The CDR3 covers 15 residues. CDR3 in DNA: TGTGCCAGCAGTGAATTGAAAGGATACACCGGGGAGCTGTTTTTT. Its protein product is CASSELKGYTGELFF.

The V gene is TRBV14, the J gene TRBJ2-1; 9 positions match TRBD2. The CDR3 runs 17 residues. In germline, CDR1 is SGHDN, CDR2 FVKESK. Trimming cost V 3 bases and J 2 bases; bases outside gene matches: 8. The CDR3 protein is CASSHGSGRSPYNEQFF. The CDR3 nucleotides read TGTGCCAGCAGCCATGGTAGCGGGAGATCCCCCTACAATGAGCAGTTCTTC. The full variable domain, its missing parts supplied by reference TRBV14 and TRBJ2-1, is EAGVTQFPSHSVIEKGQTVTLRCDPISGHDNLYWYRRVMGKEIKFLLHFVKESKQDESGMPNNRFLAERTGGTYSTLKVQPAELEDSGVYFCASSHGSGRSPYNEQFFGPGTRLTVL.

V usage is TRBV10-3 and J usage is TRBJ2-5; 8 bases line up with TRBD1. CDR1 ENHRY and CDR2 SYGVKD come from the germline V gene. The V and J ends lost 4 bases and 5 bases, in that order; junction bases with no gene match: 12. The CDR3 sequence is 16 residues long. Here the CDR3 DNA reads TGTGCCATCAGTGGGAACGCGCAGGGGGCTGGGGAGACCCAGTACTTC. This gives the protein CAISGNAQGAGETQYF.

This sequence joins TRBV19 and TRBJ1-5, with D maybe TRBD1 (6 bases). CDR1 is LNHDA, CDR2 SQIVND, per germline (reference sequence). The length of the CDR3 is 14 residues. Deletions cut 3 bases from V and 8 bases from J, with 14 bases between. CDR3 region: CASSIFRGPEPQHF. As DNA, the CDR3 is TGTGCCAGTAGTATTTTCAGGGGCCCAGAGCCCCAGCATTTT.

The chain couples TRBV7-9 to TRBJ2-1; D call uncertain. V was shortened by 5 bases and J by 0 bases, with 17 bases between the two germline ends. CDR1 and CDR2 (germline): SEHNR, FQNEAQ (reference sequence). This CDR3 comprises 17 residues. The CDR3 DNA follows: TGTGCCAGCAGCGCACTTGTCCCCATAAGCTCCTACAATGAGCAGTTCTTC. As protein: CASSALVPISSYNEQFF.

CDR3 sequence reads: CASSLAPSDGYTF. CDR3 DNA: TGTGCCAGCAGCTTAGCCCCTTCCGATGGCTACACCTTC. This sequence joins TRBV7-4 and TRBJ1-2; no clear D gene. V lost 0 bases, J lost 6 bases, and 8 bases lay in between. CDR1 and CDR2 (germline): SGHVT, SQSDAQ. The CDR3 contains 13 residues.

V usage is TRBV5-6 and J usage is TRBJ2-5, with 15 bases that match TRBD2. V lost 5 bases and J lost 4; bases outside the gene matches: 12. The CDR3 extends over 18 amino acids. CDR1 SGHDT and CDR2 YYEEEE come from the germline V gene. CDR3: CASSWLTGLAGGRETQYF. CDR3 DNA sequence: TGTGCCAGCAGTTGGCTTACGGGACTAGCGGGAGGTAGAGAGACCCAGTACTTC.

This clone was observed a few times. V and J are TRBV6-1 and TRBJ1-2; no reliable D call. CDR1 and CDR2 (germline): MNHNS, SASEGT. The CDR3 contains 11 residues. With 5 bases removed from V and 2 bases from J, the gap between germline ends came to 3 bases. CDR3 loop: CASSWNYGYTF. In nucleotides, the CDR3 is TGTGCCAGCAGTTGGAACTATGGCTACACCTTC.

The chain couples TRBV12-5 to TRBJ2-5, with 9 bases identical to TRBD2. Germline V gene sequence: CDR1 LGHNT, CDR2 FRNRAP. Trimming at V came to 6 bases and at J to 1 base, leaving 15 bases not matched to a gene. The CDR3 consists of 18 residues. Here the CDR3 reads CASGSRGLAGPIQETQYF. The CDR3 nucleotides are TGTGCTAGTGGGTCCCGTGGGCTAGCGGGACCGATCCAAGAGACCCAGTACTTC.

This rearrangement joins TRBV4-1 to TRBJ1-3, with TRBD1 as a possible D gene (6 bases). The CDR3 spans 17 residues. From germline, CDR1 is MGHRA and CDR2 YSYEKL. With 4 bases removed from V and 2 bases from J, the gap between germline ends came to 18 bases. In nucleotides, the CDR3 is TGCGCCAGCAGCCTCCCCCGGGACATGTTCCCTGGAAACACCATATATTTT. This encodes CASSLPRDMFPGNTIYF.